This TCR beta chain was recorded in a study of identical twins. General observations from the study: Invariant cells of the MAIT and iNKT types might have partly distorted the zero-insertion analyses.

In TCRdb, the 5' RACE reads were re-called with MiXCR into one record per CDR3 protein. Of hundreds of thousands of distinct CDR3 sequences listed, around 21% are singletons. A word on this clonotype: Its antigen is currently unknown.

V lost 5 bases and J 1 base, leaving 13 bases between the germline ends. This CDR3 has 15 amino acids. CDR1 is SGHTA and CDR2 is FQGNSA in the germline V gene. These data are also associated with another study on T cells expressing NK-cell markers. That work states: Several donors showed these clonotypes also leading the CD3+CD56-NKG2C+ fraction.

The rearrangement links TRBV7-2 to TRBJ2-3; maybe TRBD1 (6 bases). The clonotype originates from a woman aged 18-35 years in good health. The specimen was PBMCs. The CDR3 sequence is CASSPDRHRTDTQYF. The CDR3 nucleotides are TGTGCCAGCAGCCCAGACAGGCACCGCACAGATACGCAGTATTTT.